Shown below are 20 T cell receptor beta chains from a single sample sequenced in a study of vaccination effects on CD4 cells after COVID-19. With the ViraFEST assay, the study expanded antigen-specific CD4+ T cells using viral peptide pools, then sequenced them. The authors isolated CD4+ T cells after about 10 days of culture. Each participant received a vaccine that was either BNT162b2 or mRNA-1273, given as two doses. Their antigens remain unidentified. Measured with immunoSEQ multiplex PCR; TCRdb has only the in-frame clones, and not every one. Among nearly 30,000 clones listed, around 80% were seen once. The sample here was CD4+ T cells from PBMCs cultured with SARS-CoV-2 spike peptides, taken after COVID-19 vaccination. The receptor source for this set is a human donor who received a COVID-19 vaccine. Some clones in this sample may be carry-over from other donors' samples.

This clone was counted once. V usage is TRBV30 and J usage is TRBJ1-1; D call uncertain. V lost 0 bases and J 7 bases, leaving 6 bases between the germline ends. Germline CDR1 is GTSNPN and CDR2 is SVGIG (reference sequence). The CDR3 runs to 11 residues. The CDR3 coding sequence is TGTGCCTGGAGTGTACGGAATGAAGCTTTCTTT. Protein: CAWSVRNEAFF.

This clone has just one count. The chain employs TRBV25-1 and TRBJ1-2, with D hard to call. The CDR3 spans 14 residues. V was shortened by 4 bases and J by 2 bases, with 11 bases between the two germline ends. Germline CDR1 is MGHDK and CDR2 is SYGVNS. CDR3 DNA: TGTGCCAGCAGTGGCTACAGTGGGAACTATGGCTACACCTTC. Protein product: CASSGYSGNYGYTF.

The V call is TRBV5-6, the J call TRBJ2-7; 12 bases fit TRBD1. The trim removed 4 bases at V and 2 bases at J, leaving 7 bases unmatched. In germline, CDR1 is SGHDT, CDR2 YYEEEE. The CDR3 runs 16 residues. The CDR3 sequence: CASSTPGQGAPYEQYV. CDR3 nucleotides: TGTGCCAGCAGCACCCCGGGACAGGGGGCACCCTACGAGCAGTACGTC.

The chain uses TRBV6-6 and TRBJ2-7, with 8 bases fitting TRBD2. This CDR3 has 13 amino acids. J was trimmed by 2 bases and V by 5 bases; bases with no gene match: 2. Germline V gives CDR1 MNHNY, CDR2 SVGAGI (reference sequence). The CDR3 nucleotides read TGTGCCAGCAGTATCGGGGGGGCCTACGAGCAGTACGTC. Its protein product is CASSIGGAYEQYV.

The chain employs TRBV5-1 and TRBJ2-3; unclear D gene. V was cut by 1 base and J by 2 bases, with 11 bases left in between. CDR1 is SGHRS and CDR2 is YFSETQ in the germline V gene. The CDR3 extends over 15 amino acids. CDR3: CASSLSGGDTDTQYF. For the CDR3, the DNA is TGCGCCAGCAGCTTGTCTGGCGGAGACACAGATACGCAGTATTTT. The whole variable domain, filled in from reference TRBV5-1 and TRBJ2-3, reads KAGVTQTPRYLIKTRGQQVTLSCSPISGHRSVSWYQQTPGQGLQFLFEYFSETQRNKGNFPGRFSGRQFSNSRSEMNVSTLELGDSALYLCASSLSGGDTDTQYFGPGTRLTVL.

This chain links TRBV7-9 with TRBJ2-5; no reliable D call. Germline V gene sequence: CDR1 SEHNR, CDR2 FQNEAQ (reference sequence). The germline V and J ends were trimmed by 2 bases and 5 bases, with 12 bases remaining between them. This CDR3 is 14 amino acids long. The CDR3, as DNA: TGTGCCAGCAGCTTACGGACCCCGGCCGAGACCCAGTACTTC. The encoded protein is CASSLRTPAETQYF.

V and J are TRBV9 and TRBJ1-6; no reliable D call. V was shortened by 0 bases and J by 9 bases, with 7 bases between the two germline ends. This CDR3 contains 13 residues. CDR1 SGDLS and CDR2 YYNGEE come from the germline V gene. CDR3 nucleotide sequence: TGTGCCAGCAGCGTAGACCTCAGTTCACCCCTCCACTTT. Protein: CASSVDLSSPLHF.

The J gene is TRBJ2-5, the V gene TRBV18; TRBD1 agrees at 7 bases. The CDR3 spans 16 residues. V shed 4 bases, J shed 5 bases, and the junction held 13 bases outside the gene matches. CDR1 and CDR2 (germline): KGHSH, LQKENI. The CDR3 DNA is TGTGCCAGCTCACATTCGACAGGGAATGGTGTTGAGACCCAGTACTTC. It yields the protein CASSHSTGNGVETQYF.

The chain couples TRBV6-1 to TRBJ1-2; D is ambiguous. The CDR3 extends over 13 amino acids. Germline V gene sequence: CDR1 MNHNS, CDR2 SASEGT. V was shortened by 0 bases and J by 6 bases, with 8 bases between the two germline ends. In DNA form, the CDR3 reads TGTGCCAGCAGTGAAGCATCCGGGGATGGCTACACCTTC. The encoded protein is CASSEASGDGYTF.

This clone was seen a handful of times. J is TRBJ1-5 and V is TRBV6-1; D call uncertain. CDR3 length equals 15 residues. V was shortened by 2 bases and J by 1 base, with 9 bases between the two germline ends. Germline CDR1 reads MNHNS; CDR2 reads SASEGT. The CDR3 spells CASSEYSQSNQPQHF. The CDR3 bases are TGTGCCAGCAGTGAATATTCACAGAGCAATCAGCCCCAGCATTTT.

V is TRBV5-1 and J is TRBJ1-1; 7 bases fit TRBD1. Germline assignment: CDR1 SGHRS and CDR2 YFSETQ. V gave up 3 bases and J gave up 1 base; unmatched junction bases: 6. The CDR3 totals 15 residues. CDR3 nucleotide sequence: TGCGCCAGCAGCTCTAGACAGGGAGGGAACACTGAAGCTTTCTTT. As protein: CASSSRQGGNTEAFF.

This chain joins TRBV19 and TRBJ1-1, with 8 bases aligning to TRBD1. Germline values: CDR1 LNHDA, CDR2 SQIVND (reference sequence). V lost 6 bases and J lost 5; bases outside the gene matches: 8. The CDR3 totals 14 residues. As DNA, the CDR3 is TGTGCCAGTAGATTTGACAGGGGCGCGACTGAAGCTTTCTTT. Translated: CASRFDRGATEAFF.

V usage is TRBV5-4 and J usage is TRBJ2-7; D remains ambiguous. The CDR3 spans 14 residues. CDR1 and CDR2 from the germline V gene are SGHNT and YYREEE (reference sequence). Trimming left V 0 bases short and J 4 bases short, with 11 bases between. Here the CDR3 reads CASSLGGKHYEQYV. CDR3 nucleotides: TGTGCCAGCAGCTTGGGCGGTAAACATTACGAGCAGTACGTC.

The J gene is TRBJ2-3, the V gene TRBV7-3, with D unresolved. Trimming took 2 bases from V and 2 from J, leaving 11 bases between them. Looked up from germline, CDR1 is SGHTA and CDR2 is FQGTGA. The CDR3 spans 15 residues. This chain's CDR3 is CASSLFHTNTDTQYF. In DNA, the CDR3 is TGTGCCAGCAGCTTATTCCACACAAACACAGATACGCAGTATTTT.

V and J are TRBV5-1 and TRBJ2-5; no clear D gene. The CDR3 totals 14 residues. CDR1 and CDR2 (germline): SGHRS, YFSETQ. Trimming removed 4 bases from V and 1 base from J, with 11 bases in between. This CDR3 reads CASSPSRTQETQYF. CDR3 sequence (DNA): TGCGCCAGCAGCCCTTCCAGGACCCAAGAGACCCAGTACTTC. The complete variable domain, with remaining parts taken from reference TRBV5-1 and TRBJ2-5, reads KAGVTQTPRYLIKTRGQQVTLSCSPISGHRSVSWYQQTPGQGLQFLFEYFSETQRNKGNFPGRFSGRQFSNSRSEMNVSTLELGDSALYLCASSPSRTQETQYFGPGTRLLVL.

CDR3 nucleotides: TGTGCCTGGAAGGGACAGGGGAATTCACCCCTCCACTTT. The encoded protein is CAWKGQGNSPLHF. V usage is TRBV30 and J usage is TRBJ1-6, with 10 bases lining up with TRBD1. This CDR3 has 13 amino acids. Trimming at V came to 4 bases and at J to 7 bases, leaving 1 base not matched to a gene. Germline V gene lookup returns CDR1 GTSNPN and CDR2 SVGIG (reference sequence).

The chain employs TRBV12-5 and TRBJ1-3; 8 bases are shared with TRBD1. Per germline, CDR1 LGHNT and CDR2 FRNRAP. CDR3 length equals 17 residues. Trimming at V came to 5 bases and at J to 2 bases, leaving 11 bases not matched to a gene. The CDR3 reads CASGQDRERLAGNTIYF. The CDR3 region has the DNA TGTGCTAGTGGTCAGGACAGGGAAAGGCTCGCTGGAAACACCATATATTTT.

The J gene is TRBJ2-7, the V gene TRBV6-1; 7 nucleotides align to TRBD2. The germline gives CDR1 MNHNS, CDR2 SASEGT. The CDR3 is 15 amino acids. V lost 3 bases and J lost 2; bases outside the gene matches: 7. The CDR3 loop reads CASSESGTGTYEQYV. CDR3 sequence (DNA): TGTGCCAGCAGTGAGAGCGGGACGGGAACCTACGAGCAGTACGTC.

The gene calls are TRBV18 and TRBJ1-1, with D tentatively TRBD1 (6 bases). The V end was cut by 3 bases, the J end by 5 bases, with 19 bases between. The CDR3 totals 16 residues. Germline CDR1 KGHSH, CDR2 LQKENI. Here the CDR3 reads CASSPGTGRGETEAFF. For the CDR3, the DNA is TGTGCCAGCTCACCCGGAACAGGGAGGGGGGAGACTGAAGCTTTCTTT.

This clone has a handful of counts. This chain joins TRBV2 and TRBJ1-5; D possibly corresponds to TRBD1 (5 bases). The V gene's germline CDR1 is SNHLY and CDR2 FYNNEI. V was pared by 2 bases and J by 1 base, with 15 bases between. This CDR3 is built from 17 residues. In DNA form, the CDR3 reads TGTGCCAGCAGTGAACGCAGCAGGGTCGGAAGCAATCAGCCCCAGCATTTT. Its protein product is CASSERSRVGSNQPQHF.